Below are 17 T cell receptor beta chains sequenced from a single sample in a study of cytomegalovirus exposure and HLA in healthy donors. The PCR contained 60 Vbeta and 13 Jbeta primers. Sequenced by immunoSEQ multiplex PCR; TCRdb stores in-frame clones only, minus some. Its table lists under 150,000 clones. Sequences were obtained from PBMCs. The source of these receptors is a woman between 55 and 75 years old in good health and CMV-seronegative.

The chain combines TRBV6-1 with TRBJ1-2; tentative D call: TRBD1 (5 bases). The germline CDR1 and CDR2 sequences are MNHNS and SASEGT. Trimming took off 7 bases at V and 4 bases at J, with 19 bases between the two ends. The length of the CDR3 is 15 residues. The DNA for the CDR3 is TGTGCCAGCAACTACGACCCCGGGGGTTCCTATGGCTACACCTTC. It specifies CASNYDPGGSYGYTF.

About this clone itself: The junction and the germline gene differ at one end; a read error may be behind it. The gene calls are TRBV5-5 and TRBJ1-1, with 8 bases lining up with TRBD1. The germline V gene encodes CDR1 SGHKS and CDR2 YYEKEE (reference sequence). This CDR3 contains 14 residues. The CDR3: CASSLDRVNTEAFF. The CDR3 DNA reads TGTGCCAGCAGTTTGGACAGGGTGAACACTGAAGCTTTCTTT.

The rearrangement links TRBV6-5 to TRBJ2-1; 10 nucleotides match TRBD2. V was clipped by 5 bases and J by 4 bases; unmatched bases: 5. The CDR3 covers 15 residues. Germline V gene sequence: CDR1 MNHEY, CDR2 SVGAGI. The CDR3 DNA reads TGTGCCAGCAGTCAGACTAGCGGGCAATACAATGAGCAGTTCTTC. As protein: CASSQTSGQYNEQFF.

V is TRBV5-4 and J is TRBJ2-3; 9 bases are shared with TRBD2. V lost 7 bases to trimming and J lost 1 base; unmatched junction nucleotides: 1. The germline V gene has CDR1 SGHNT and CDR2 YYREEE (reference sequence). This CDR3 has 13 residues. The CDR3 region has the DNA TGTGCCAGCGAGCGGGGGGGCACAGATACGCAGTATTTT. Translation: CASERGGTDTQYF.

This sequence joins TRBV30 and TRBJ2-7; TRBD2 agrees at 7 bases. V was pared by 4 bases and J by 3 bases, with 12 bases of the junction left unmatched. Germline V gene lookup returns CDR1 GTSNPN and CDR2 SVGIG (reference sequence). CDR3 length equals 15 residues. The CDR3, as DNA: TGTGCCTGGACCCCTGGGGGGGAGGGCCGCTACGAGCAGTACTTC. Its translation is CAWTPGGEGRYEQYF.

The rearrangement uses TRBV19 and TRBJ2-3; 7 bases match TRBD2. Trimming cost V 3 bases and J 5 bases; bases outside gene matches: 11. Per germline, CDR1 LNHDA and CDR2 SQIVND (reference sequence). The CDR3 runs 16 residues. In DNA, the CDR3 is TGTGCCAGTAGTATCTCTAGCGGTCCATCTGGAGATACGCAGTATTTT. Its translation is CASSISSGPSGDTQYF.

The chain joins TRBV5-5 to TRBJ2-7; 7 nucleotides align to TRBD1. CDR1 is SGHKS and CDR2 is YYEKEE in the germline V gene (reference sequence). This CDR3 has 15 residues. The V and J ends lost 3 bases and 2 bases, in that order; junction bases with no gene match: 8. The CDR3 DNA reads TGTGCCAGCAGCTACCCCGGGACAGTTGCCTACGAGCAGTACTTC. Encoded protein: CASSYPGTVAYEQYF.

The rearrangement uses TRBV2 and TRBJ2-1; 7 bases match TRBD2. The V and J ends lost 6 bases and 9 bases, in that order; junction bases with no gene match: 11. The CDR3 totals 14 residues. Per the germline V gene, CDR1 is SNHLY and CDR2 is FYNNEI. The CDR3 protein is CASSARTRTSEQFF. The CDR3 coding sequence is TGTGCCAGCAGCGCCCGGACTAGAACAAGTGAGCAGTTCTTC.

J is TRBJ1-1 and V is TRBV19; the D is unclear. Germline CDR1 and CDR2: LNHDA and SQIVND (reference sequence). The V and J ends lost 3 bases and 0 bases respectively, with 17 bases between them. This CDR3 contains 17 residues. CDR3 residues: CASSILGGNSMNTEAFF. The CDR3 DNA follows: TGTGCCAGTAGTATTCTCGGAGGCAACTCTATGAACACTGAAGCTTTCTTT.

The chain uses TRBV7-9 and TRBJ1-1, with a tentative D call TRBD1 (6 bases). CDR3 length: 16 residues. Per germline, CDR1 SEHNR and CDR2 FQNEAQ (reference sequence). Trimming left V 1 base short and J 4 bases short, with 16 bases between. CDR3 coding DNA: TGTGCCAGCAGCTTAGTGGCAGGGGCACCTAGCACTGAAGCTTTCTTT. Its translation: CASSLVAGAPSTEAFF.

This chain uses TRBV6-1 with TRBJ2-7; 7 nucleotides line up with TRBD1. This CDR3 is 15 amino acids long. Unmatched junction bases numbered 11, after V lost 7 bases and J lost 2 bases. The germline V gene has CDR1 MNHNS and CDR2 SASEGT. In DNA form, the CDR3 reads TGTGCCAGCACATCTAAACAGGGGTCTACCTACGAGCAGTACTTC. Amino acid sequence: CASTSKQGSTYEQYF.

On this clone itself: Its ends do not fully match the called genes, so a read error is possible. The V gene is TRBV5-1, the J gene TRBJ1-2; 8 positions match TRBD1. There are 13 residues in the CDR3. Germline V gene data show CDR1 as SGHRS and CDR2 as YFSETQ. The CDR3 sequence is CASSLGQGNGHTF. The CDR3 DNA reads TGCGCCAGCAGCTTGGGACAGGGGAATGGCCACACCTTC. The entire variable domain, with the rest obtained from reference TRBV5-1 and TRBJ1-2, is as follows: KAGVTQTPRYLIKTRGQQVTLSCSPISGHRSVSWYQQTPGQGLQFLFEYFSETQRNKGNFPGRFSGRQFSNSRSEMNVSTLELGDSALYLCASSLGQGNGHTFGSGTRLTVV.

The J gene is TRBJ1-2, the V gene TRBV2; the D gene is possibly TRBD1 (6 bases). The CDR3 totals 15 residues. The germline V gene has CDR1 SNHLY and CDR2 FYNNEI. V gave up 2 bases and J gave up 7 bases, with 17 bases separating them. CDR3 in DNA: TGTGCCAGCAGTGAACTCCCGGGGGGGGGCGGTGGCTACACCTTC. This translates into CASSELPGGGGGYTF.

The V call is TRBV11-2, the J call TRBJ1-2; D is perhaps TRBD1 (6 bases). V lost 1 base and J lost 1, with 22 bases in between. This CDR3 contains 19 residues. The germline gives CDR1 SGHAT, CDR2 FQNNGV. The CDR3 DNA follows: TGTGCCAGCAGCTTAGCTCTCCAGGGGTCCACCGCCCATAACTATGGCTACACCTTC. Its translation: CASSLALQGSTAHNYGYTF.

The rearrangement links TRBV18 to TRBJ2-1; TRBD2 matches 12 bases. Germline V gene data show CDR1 as KGHSH and CDR2 as LQKENI. The CDR3 has 17 amino acids. V trimming: 0 bases; J trimming: 4 bases; junction bases outside the gene matches: 4. The CDR3 sequence: CASSPPLAGGSYNEQFF. In DNA, the CDR3 is TGTGCCAGCTCACCACCGCTAGCGGGAGGGAGTTACAATGAGCAGTTCTTC.

V and J are TRBV2 and TRBJ1-1; TRBD1 matches 11 bases. The CDR3 length is 15 residues. CDR1 SNHLY and CDR2 FYNNEI come from the germline V gene. The V segment lost 7 bases and the J segment 4 bases; nucleotides outside the gene matches: 8. The CDR3 sequence is CASTAGTGGFTEAFF. In DNA form, the CDR3 reads TGTGCCAGCACTGCCGGGACAGGGGGTTTCACTGAAGCTTTCTTT.

The V call is TRBV4-1, the J call TRBJ2-7; no clear D. The V gene lost 3 bases and the J gene lost 6 bases, with 9 bases spanning the gap. This CDR3 region has 12 residues. The germline gives CDR1 MGHRA, CDR2 YSYEKL. This CDR3 is CASSHSGSEQYF. In nucleotides, the CDR3 is TGCGCCAGCAGCCATTCGGGTTCCGAGCAGTACTTC.